These T cell receptor beta chains were read from a single sample in a study of T cell repertoires in cytomegalovirus infection. These receptors' antigens are unknown. TCRdb processed the reads anew with MiXCR; each CDR3 protein has one entry. This repertoire shows 80,000 or so distinct CDR3 sequences, 20% to 30% found once; its top ten account for approximately 53%. The specimen was CD8+ T cells from cultured PBMCs, collected from culture after CMV antigen stimulation. The receptors were gathered from a human donor in good health (CMV status not recorded). Some clones in this sample may be carry-over from other donors' samples. Both conserved end residues are part of each CDR3. Fields, in order: D gene, clone size, J gene, V gene, CDR3 DNA, CDR3 protein. The D gene is left open where the match is weak. Size values are once, few and many counts, or a class for expanded clones, and some rows have none.

d_gene: TRBD1
abundance: few
j_gene: TRBJ2-7
v_gene: TRBV27
CDR3nt: TGTGCCAGCAGTTTATTGGGACAGGGGCACGAGCAGTACTTC
CDR3aa: CASSLLGQGHEQYF

d_gene: TRBD1
abundance: few
j_gene: TRBJ2-7
v_gene: TRBV4-3
CDR3nt: TGCGCCAGCAGCCAAGATCTGGGGACAGGGGCCGCCGAGCAGTACTTC
CDR3aa: CASSQDLGTGAAEQYF

d_gene: -
abundance: -
j_gene: TRBJ2-7
v_gene: TRBV20-1
CDR3nt: TGCAGTGCTAGAGATGGGTTGGCGGATAGCTCCTACGAGCAGTACTTC
CDR3aa: CSARDGLADSSYEQYF

d_gene: TRBD1
abundance: few
j_gene: TRBJ1-2
v_gene: TRBV6-1
CDR3nt: TGTGCCAGCAGTGAGACAGGGGGCAGCTATGGCTACACCTTC
CDR3aa: CASSETGGSYGYTF

d_gene: TRBD2
abundance: -
j_gene: TRBJ2-1
v_gene: TRBV4-3
CDR3nt: TGCGCCAGCAGCCAAGTTGCGGGGGGCGGGAATGAGCAGTTCTTC
CDR3aa: CASSQVAGGGNEQFF

d_gene: TRBD1
abundance: few
j_gene: TRBJ2-3
v_gene: TRBV7-9
CDR3nt: TGTGCCATTTGGGACAGGGGAGCAGATACGCAGTATTTT
CDR3aa: CAIWDRGADTQYF

d_gene: TRBD2
abundance: many
j_gene: TRBJ2-3
v_gene: TRBV7-9
CDR3nt: TGTGCCAGCATCCCTAAGGGGACTAGCGGGAGGGCTTCCACAGATACGCAGTATTTT
CDR3aa: CASIPKGTSGRASTDTQYF

d_gene: -
abundance: -
j_gene: TRBJ2-3
v_gene: TRBV27
CDR3nt: TGTGCCAGCAGTTTATCGTTTCTAGGGGGTGATACGCAGTATTTT
CDR3aa: CASSLSFLGGDTQYF

d_gene: -
abundance: -
j_gene: TRBJ2-1
v_gene: TRBV20-1
CDR3nt: TGCAGTGCTCAATCCCGACTAGATTTCTCCTACAATGAGCAGTTCTTC
CDR3aa: CSAQSRLDFSYNEQFF

d_gene: -
abundance: -
j_gene: TRBJ1-4
v_gene: TRBV15
CDR3nt: TGTGCCACCAGCAGAGAAGACAGTGCTAATGAAAAACTGTTTTTT
CDR3aa: CATSREDSANEKLFF

d_gene: -
abundance: few
j_gene: TRBJ1-1
v_gene: TRBV7-9
CDR3nt: TGTGCCAGCAGCCATTTGGGCATCGGCACTGAAGCTTTCTTT
CDR3aa: CASSHLGIGTEAFF

d_gene: -
abundance: few
j_gene: TRBJ2-7
v_gene: TRBV19
CDR3nt: TGTGCCAGTAACGGTCAAAGGGGGATGGACGAGCAGTACTTC
CDR3aa: CASNGQRGMDEQYF

d_gene: TRBD2
abundance: many
j_gene: TRBJ2-1
v_gene: TRBV12-3/TRBV12-4
CDR3nt: TGTGCCAGCAGTCCAACCGGGACTAATAACAATGAGCAGTTCTTC
CDR3aa: CASSPTGTNNNEQFF

d_gene: -
abundance: few
j_gene: TRBJ1-2
v_gene: TRBV7-9
CDR3nt: TGTGCCAGCAGCTTAGCAGGGGTGCGTGGCTACACCTTC
CDR3aa: CASSLAGVRGYTF

d_gene: -
abundance: -
j_gene: TRBJ2-2
v_gene: TRBV6-1
CDR3nt: TGTGCCAGCGGGGTGATGACACTAAACACCGGGGAGCTGTTTTTT
CDR3aa: CASGVMTLNTGELFF

d_gene: TRBD1
abundance: -
j_gene: TRBJ1-2
v_gene: TRBV30
CDR3nt: TGTGCCTGGACCACTAACCTTTTCGGGACAGGGAGGAGCGGCTACACCTTC
CDR3aa: CAWTTNLFGTGRSGYTF

d_gene: -
abundance: few
j_gene: TRBJ2-1
v_gene: TRBV5-1
CDR3nt: TGCGCCAGCAGCTCCCAAGGGGGAGTTCGGGCTAGAAGGAATGAGCAGTTCTTC
CDR3aa: CASSSQGGVRARRNEQFF

d_gene: TRBD2
abundance: -
j_gene: TRBJ2-1
v_gene: TRBV27
CDR3nt: TGTGCCAGCAGTTCCCCACTAGCGGGAGACCTCGATGAGCAGTTCTTC
CDR3aa: CASSSPLAGDLDEQFF

d_gene: -
abundance: -
j_gene: TRBJ2-2
v_gene: TRBV24-1
CDR3nt: TGTGCCACCAGTGACCGGGTAGGAGCTGGGGAGCTGTTTTTT
CDR3aa: CATSDRVGAGELFF

d_gene: -
abundance: many
j_gene: TRBJ1-1
v_gene: TRBV27
CDR3nt: TGTGCCAGCAGTTTCCGGAACCTGGGCACTGAAGCTTTCTTT
CDR3aa: CASSFRNLGTEAFF

d_gene: -
abundance: -
j_gene: TRBJ1-1
v_gene: TRBV4-3
CDR3nt: TGCGCCAGCAGCCAAGATCGGGGGGCAGACACTGAAGCTTTCTTT
CDR3aa: CASSQDRGADTEAFF

d_gene: TRBD2
abundance: many
j_gene: TRBJ2-3
v_gene: TRBV11-2
CDR3nt: TGTGCCAGCAGCCCAGGGACTAGCGGGAGGGCCATGGATACGCAGTATTTT
CDR3aa: CASSPGTSGRAMDTQYF

d_gene: TRBD2
abundance: few
j_gene: TRBJ2-3
v_gene: TRBV4-3
CDR3nt: TGCGCCAGCAGCCGTAGCGGGAGCACAGATACGCAGTATTTT
CDR3aa: CASSRSGSTDTQYF

d_gene: -
abundance: few
j_gene: TRBJ1-1
v_gene: TRBV19
CDR3nt: TGTGCCAGTAGTATAAATACCCCAAGCACTGAAGCTTTCTTT
CDR3aa: CASSINTPSTEAFF

d_gene: TRBD1
abundance: many
j_gene: TRBJ1-5
v_gene: TRBV6-1
CDR3nt: TGTGCCAGCATCCCGACAGGGGATAGCAATCAGCCCCAGCATTTT
CDR3aa: CASIPTGDSNQPQHF

d_gene: -
abundance: few
j_gene: TRBJ2-7
v_gene: TRBV6-5
CDR3nt: TGTGCCAGCAGTTACAGCCACGAGCAGTACTTC
CDR3aa: CASSYSHEQYF

d_gene: -
abundance: -
j_gene: TRBJ1-3
v_gene: TRBV7-9
CDR3nt: TGTGCCAGCTGCTTAAACCAGAGAGACTTAACCTCTGGAAACACCATATATTTT
CDR3aa: CASCLNQRDLTSGNTIYF

d_gene: -
abundance: few
j_gene: TRBJ1-4
v_gene: TRBV28
CDR3nt: TGTGCCAGCAGTTCCCTCGAAGTATCTAATGAAAAACTGTTTTTT
CDR3aa: CASSSLEVSNEKLFF

d_gene: TRBD2
abundance: -
j_gene: TRBJ2-7
v_gene: TRBV5-4
CDR3nt: TGTGCCAGCAGCCTCCGGGGGGAGTACTACGAGCAGTACTTC
CDR3aa: CASSLRGEYYEQYF

d_gene: -
abundance: -
j_gene: TRBJ2-5
v_gene: TRBV7-3
CDR3nt: TGTGCCAGCAGTTACAGGGAGCGAGAGACCCAGTACTTC
CDR3aa: CASSYRERETQYF

d_gene: -
abundance: many
j_gene: TRBJ2-1
v_gene: TRBV4-3
CDR3nt: TGCGCCAGCAGCCAAAGCCTAGGAGGGATATGGGAGCAGTTCTTC
CDR3aa: CASSQSLGGIWEQFF

d_gene: TRBD1
abundance: -
j_gene: TRBJ1-1
v_gene: TRBV19
CDR3nt: TGTGTCAGTAGCGCCGGGACAGGGGTCGGGGCCCAAGAGACTGAAGCTTTCTTT
CDR3aa: CVSSAGTGVGAQETEAFF

d_gene: TRBD1
abundance: many
j_gene: TRBJ2-1
v_gene: TRBV6-2/TRBV6-3
CDR3nt: TGTGCCAGCGAAGGGACAGGGGGTAAGGATGAGCAGTTCTTC
CDR3aa: CASEGTGGKDEQFF

d_gene: TRBD1
abundance: -
j_gene: TRBJ1-1
v_gene: TRBV5-4
CDR3nt: TGTGCCAGCAGCGGCGACAGGGGAATCACTGAAGCTTTCTTT
CDR3aa: CASSGDRGITEAFF

d_gene: TRBD2
abundance: -
j_gene: TRBJ2-1
v_gene: TRBV10-2
CDR3nt: TGCGCCAGCTCCGAAGGGGCTAGCGGGACCTACAATGAGCAGTTCTTC
CDR3aa: CASSEGASGTYNEQFF

d_gene: TRBD2
abundance: -
j_gene: TRBJ2-2
v_gene: TRBV12-5
CDR3nt: TGTGCTAGTGGTCCTCTAGCGGGGCTAAACACCGGGGAGCTGTTTTTT
CDR3aa: CASGPLAGLNTGELFF

d_gene: -
abundance: -
j_gene: TRBJ2-1
v_gene: TRBV2
CDR3nt: TGTGCCAGCAGTGAAGCGGCAGCGGAGAACAATGAGCAGTTCTTC
CDR3aa: CASSEAAAENNEQFF

d_gene: -
abundance: -
j_gene: TRBJ2-7
v_gene: TRBV11-3
CDR3nt: TGTGCCAGCAGCTCTGGACTGACCCACGAGCAGTACTTC
CDR3aa: CASSSGLTHEQYF

d_gene: -
abundance: few
j_gene: TRBJ2-1
v_gene: TRBV6-2/TRBV6-3
CDR3nt: TGTGCCAGCACCTTAACATGGGACAATGAGCAGTTCTTC
CDR3aa: CASTLTWDNEQFF

d_gene: -
abundance: many
j_gene: TRBJ2-7
v_gene: TRBV7-8
CDR3nt: TGTGCCAGCAGCCCAGATACAGGGGAGGACGAGCAGTACTTC
CDR3aa: CASSPDTGEDEQYF